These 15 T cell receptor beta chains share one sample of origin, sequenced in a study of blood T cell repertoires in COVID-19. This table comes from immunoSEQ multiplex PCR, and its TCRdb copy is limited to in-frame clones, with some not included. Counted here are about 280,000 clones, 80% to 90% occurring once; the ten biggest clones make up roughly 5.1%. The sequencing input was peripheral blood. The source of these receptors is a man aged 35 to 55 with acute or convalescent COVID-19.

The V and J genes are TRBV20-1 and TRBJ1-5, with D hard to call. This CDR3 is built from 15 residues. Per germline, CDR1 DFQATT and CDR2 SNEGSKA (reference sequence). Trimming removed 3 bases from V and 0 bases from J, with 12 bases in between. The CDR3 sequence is CSASEAALSNQPQHF. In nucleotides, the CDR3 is TGCAGTGCTAGTGAAGCGGCACTTAGCAATCAGCCCCAGCATTTT.

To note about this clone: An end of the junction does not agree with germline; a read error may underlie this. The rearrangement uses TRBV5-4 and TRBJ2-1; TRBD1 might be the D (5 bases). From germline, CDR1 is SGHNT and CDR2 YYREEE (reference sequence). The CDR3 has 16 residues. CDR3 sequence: CASSPQWGTSHNEQFF. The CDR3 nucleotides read TGTGCCAGCAGCCCTCAATGGGGCACCTCCCACAATGAGCAGTTCTTC.

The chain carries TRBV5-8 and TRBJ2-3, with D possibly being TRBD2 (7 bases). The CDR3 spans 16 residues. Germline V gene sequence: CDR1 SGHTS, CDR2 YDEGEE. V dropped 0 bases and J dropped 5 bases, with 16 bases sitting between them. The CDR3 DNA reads TGTGCCAGCAGCTTGGGGCGCGGGGGCGACTTAGATACGCAGTATTTT. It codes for CASSLGRGGDLDTQYF.

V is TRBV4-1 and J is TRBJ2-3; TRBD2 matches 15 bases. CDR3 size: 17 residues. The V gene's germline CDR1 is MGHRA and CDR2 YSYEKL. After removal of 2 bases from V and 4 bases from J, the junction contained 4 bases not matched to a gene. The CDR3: CASSQTRTSGGADTQYF. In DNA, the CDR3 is TGCGCCAGCAGCCAAACTAGGACTAGCGGGGGGGCAGATACGCAGTATTTT.

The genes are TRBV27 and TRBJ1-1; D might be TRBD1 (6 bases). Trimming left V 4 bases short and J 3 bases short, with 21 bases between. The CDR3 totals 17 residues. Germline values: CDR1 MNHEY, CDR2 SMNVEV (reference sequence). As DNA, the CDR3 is TGTGCCAGCAGTTCCTGGATGGGACGCCACAGGGACACTGAAGCTTTCTTT. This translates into CASSSWMGRHRDTEAFF.

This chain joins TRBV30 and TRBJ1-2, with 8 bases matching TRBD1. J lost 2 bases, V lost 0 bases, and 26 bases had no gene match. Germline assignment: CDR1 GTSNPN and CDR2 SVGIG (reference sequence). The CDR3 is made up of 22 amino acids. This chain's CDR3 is CAWSVLDGTGAIGGWLNYGYTF. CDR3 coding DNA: TGTGCCTGGAGTGTACTTGACGGGACAGGCGCCATTGGTGGTTGGTTAAACTATGGCTACACCTTC.

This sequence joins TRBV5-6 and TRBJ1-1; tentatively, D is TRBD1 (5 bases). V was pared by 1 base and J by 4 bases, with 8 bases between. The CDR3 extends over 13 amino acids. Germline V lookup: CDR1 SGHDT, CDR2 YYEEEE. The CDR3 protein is CASSLQGFTEAFF. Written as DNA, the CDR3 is TGTGCCAGCAGCTTGCAGGGCTTCACTGAAGCTTTCTTT. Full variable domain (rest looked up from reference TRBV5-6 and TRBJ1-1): DAGVTQSPTHLIKTRGQQVTLRCSPKSGHDTVSWYQQALGQGPQFIFQYYEEEERQRGNFPDRFSGHQFPNYSSELNVNALLLGDSALYLCASSLQGFTEAFFGQGTRLTVV.

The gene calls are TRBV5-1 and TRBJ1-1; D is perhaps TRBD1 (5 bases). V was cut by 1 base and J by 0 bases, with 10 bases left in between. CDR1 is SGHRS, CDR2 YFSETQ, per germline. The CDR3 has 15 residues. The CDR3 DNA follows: TGCGCCAGCAGCTTGAATGCAGGGCTGAACACTGAAGCTTTCTTT. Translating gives CASSLNAGLNTEAFF.

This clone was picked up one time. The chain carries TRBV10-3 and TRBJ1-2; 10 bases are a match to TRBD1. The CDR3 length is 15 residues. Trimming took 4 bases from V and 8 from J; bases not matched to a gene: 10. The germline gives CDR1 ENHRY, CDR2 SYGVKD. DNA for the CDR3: TGTGCCATCAGTGGGGATAGACAGGGGGCGCGGGGCTACACCTTC. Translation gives CAISGDRQGARGYTF.

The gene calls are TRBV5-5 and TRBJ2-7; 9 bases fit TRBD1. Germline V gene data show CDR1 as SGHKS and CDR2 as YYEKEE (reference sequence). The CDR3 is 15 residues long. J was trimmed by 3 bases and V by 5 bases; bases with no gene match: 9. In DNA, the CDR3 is TGTGCCAGCAGTTCCGGGACAGGGATCTACTACGAGCAGTACTTC. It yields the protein CASSSGTGIYYEQYF.

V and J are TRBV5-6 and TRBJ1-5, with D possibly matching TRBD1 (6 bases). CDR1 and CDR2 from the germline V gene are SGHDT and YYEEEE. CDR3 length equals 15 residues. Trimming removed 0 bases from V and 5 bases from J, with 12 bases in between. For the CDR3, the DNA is TGTGCCAGCAGCTTGGTAGCGCAGGGGCATCAGCCCCAGCATTTT. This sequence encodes CASSLVAQGHQPQHF.

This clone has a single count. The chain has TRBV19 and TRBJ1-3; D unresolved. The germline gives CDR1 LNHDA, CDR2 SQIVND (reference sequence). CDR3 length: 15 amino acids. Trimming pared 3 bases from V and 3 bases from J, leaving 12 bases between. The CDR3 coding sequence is TGTGCCAGTAGTATCGGGAAAGTTGGTGGAAACACCATATATTTT. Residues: CASSIGKVGGNTIYF.

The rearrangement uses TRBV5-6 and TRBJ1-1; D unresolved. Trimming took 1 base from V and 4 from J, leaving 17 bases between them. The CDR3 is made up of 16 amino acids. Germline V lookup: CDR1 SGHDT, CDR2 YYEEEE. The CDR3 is CASSLSGMGSGTEAFF. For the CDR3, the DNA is TGTGCCAGCAGCTTGTCAGGAATGGGTAGCGGCACTGAAGCTTTCTTT.

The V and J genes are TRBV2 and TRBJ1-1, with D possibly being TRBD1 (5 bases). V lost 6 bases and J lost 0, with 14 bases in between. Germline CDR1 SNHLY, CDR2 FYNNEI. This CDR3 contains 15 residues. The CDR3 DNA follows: TGTGCCAGCAGCCCAAATCGGGGGATGAACACTGAAGCTTTCTTT. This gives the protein CASSPNRGMNTEAFF.

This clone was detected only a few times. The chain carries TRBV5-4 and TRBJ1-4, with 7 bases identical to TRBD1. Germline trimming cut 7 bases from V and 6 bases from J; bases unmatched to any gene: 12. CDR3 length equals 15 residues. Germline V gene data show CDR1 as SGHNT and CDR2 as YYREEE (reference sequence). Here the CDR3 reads CASGNSQGMDEKLFF. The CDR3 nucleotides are TGTGCCAGCGGAAATTCACAGGGGATGGATGAAAAACTGTTTTTT.